This T cell receptor (beta chain) stems from a study of regulatory T cells in long-lasting Graves disease. Regarding time point: newly diagnosed GD, antithyroid drugs for less than 3 months. Isolated PBMC RNA provided the starting material for the TCR library. With iRepertoire HTBI primers and Arm-PCR of CDR3 regions, TCR beta libraries were built. TCRdb ran MiXCR on the multiplex PCR reads and lists one entry per CDR3 protein. The sample has 450,000 to 650,000 distinct CDR3 sequences; roughly 15% are singletons. From germline, CDR1 is DFQATT and CDR2 SNEGSKA (reference sequence). This CDR3 contains 17 residues. J lost 7 bases, V lost 3 bases, and 13 bases had no gene match. This clonotype was detected a few times. These same records also appear under a second study, on T cells in Graves' hyperthyroidism and ophthalmopathy.

The clonotype originates from a woman aged 35 to 59 with Graves disease. Sample: peripheral blood mononuclear cells (PBMCs), taken at new diagnosis, from a patient treated with antithyroid drugs. The rearrangement uses TRBV20-1 and TRBJ2-3; 13 nucleotides agree with TRBD2. The CDR3 sequence is CSARDYWRTSGGHTQYF. As DNA, the CDR3 is TGCAGTGCTAGGGATTACTGGAGGACTAGCGGGGGTCATACGCAGTATTTT.